This entry lists 13 T cell receptor beta chains sequenced from one sample in a study of cytomegalovirus exposure and HLA in healthy donors. Primers for the PCR totalled 60 Vbeta and 13 Jbeta. The assay was immunoSEQ multiplex PCR, and TCRdb's table has in-frame clones only and misses some. This repertoire shows around 130,000 clones, around 82% found once; its top ten account for roughly 1.8%. Sequencing used PBMCs. The receptors here all came from a boy between 10 and 17 years old in good health and CMV-seronegative.

The rearrangement joins TRBV27 to TRBJ1-1; no reliable D call. Germline assignment: CDR1 MNHEY and CDR2 SMNVEV (reference sequence). V lost 5 bases and J lost 3, with 10 bases in between. This CDR3 contains 13 residues. This CDR3 is CASSSGLYTEAFF. DNA for the CDR3: TGTGCCAGCAGTAGCGGACTGTACACTGAAGCTTTCTTT.

The genes are TRBV4-2 and TRBJ1-1; the D is unclear. Trimming left V 3 bases short and J 1 base short, with 12 bases between. There are 15 residues in the CDR3. The germline gives CDR1 LGHNA, CDR2 YNFKEQ. The CDR3 DNA follows: TGTGCCAGCAGCCACCCCCCACCGGGGAACACTGAAGCTTTCTTT. Its protein product is CASSHPPPGNTEAFF.

The chain uses TRBV6-6 and TRBJ2-3, with a possible D match to TRBD2 (6 bases). The CDR3 spans 15 residues. Germline V gene sequence: CDR1 MNHNY, CDR2 SVGAGI (reference sequence). The V and J ends lost 2 bases and 4 bases respectively, with 13 bases between them. DNA of the CDR3: TGTGCCAGCAGTTACACCTCGGGACTTTCAGATACGCAGTATTTT. Translating it yields CASSYTSGLSDTQYF.

The chain uses TRBV10-3 and TRBJ2-3; 9 positions match TRBD1. This CDR3 is built from 16 residues. In germline, CDR1 is ENHRY, CDR2 SYGVKD. With 4 bases clipped from V and 3 bases from J, the junction kept 8 bases outside the gene matches. The CDR3 is CAISGTGEGRTDTQYF. CDR3 in DNA: TGTGCCATCAGTGGGACAGGGGAAGGAAGGACAGATACGCAGTATTTT.

The chain joins TRBV27 to TRBJ1-5; 7 nucleotides agree with TRBD1. V dropped 6 bases and J dropped 0; count of bases not matched to a gene: 8. Germline loops: CDR1 MNHEY, CDR2 SMNVEV (reference sequence). The CDR3 totals 16 residues. Here the CDR3 reads CASRDRTGVSNQPQHF. The CDR3 DNA reads as TGTGCCAGCAGAGACAGGACAGGCGTTAGCAATCAGCCCCAGCATTTT.

In this sample, this clone turned up once. This chain joins TRBV11-1 and TRBJ2-1; D not resolved. The germline V gene encodes CDR1 SGHAT and CDR2 FQDESV (reference sequence). Trimming left V 4 bases short and J 6 bases short, with 7 bases between. The length of the CDR3 is 12 residues. CDR3: CASSSPFNEQFF. DNA for the CDR3: TGTGCCAGCAGCTCCCCCTTCAATGAGCAGTTCTTC.

The chain links TRBV5-1 to TRBJ2-1; the match to TRBD2 covers 11 bases. The CDR3 length is 15 residues. Germline V CDR1 and CDR2: SGHRS, YFSETQ. V lost 0 bases and J lost 10; bases outside the gene matches: 6. CDR3 protein: CASSLAGASGREQFF. The DNA of the CDR3 is TGCGCCAGCAGCTTGGCTGGAGCTAGCGGGAGGGAGCAGTTCTTC.

The chain employs TRBV6-6 and TRBJ2-1, with TRBD2 identical over 7 bases. CDR3 length: 15 amino acids. Germline assignment: CDR1 MNHNY and CDR2 SVGAGI (reference sequence). The trim removed 7 bases at V and 7 bases at J, leaving 13 bases unmatched. CDR3 sequence (DNA): TGTGCCAGCACCAATGGAGCGGGATTTAGGAATGAGCAGTTCTTC. It is translated as CASTNGAGFRNEQFF.

The chain uses TRBV27 and TRBJ2-2; TRBD1 matches 7 bases. CDR1 and CDR2 from the germline V gene are MNHEY and SMNVEV (reference sequence). This CDR3 has 16 residues. The V segment lost 2 bases and the J segment 2 bases; nucleotides outside the gene matches: 5. This chain's CDR3 is CASSLDRGPNTGELFF. The CDR3 DNA reads as TGTGCCAGCAGTTTAGATAGGGGGCCAAACACCGGGGAGCTGTTTTTT.

The V and J genes are TRBV4-3 and TRBJ2-5; 9 bases map to TRBD1. The CDR3 runs to 17 residues. V trimming: 2 bases; J trimming: 7 bases; junction bases outside the gene matches: 14. CDR1 LGHNA and CDR2 YSLEER come from the germline V gene. The CDR3 is CASSQHSTGGSFGTQYF. The CDR3 coding sequence is TGCGCCAGCAGCCAACACTCGACAGGGGGGAGTTTTGGGACCCAGTACTTC.

This clone was seen a few times. The chain joins TRBV19 to TRBJ2-3; TRBD2 aligns across 7 bases. V shed 3 bases and J 4 bases; nucleotides not matched to a gene: 7. The CDR3 is made up of 15 amino acids. Per the germline V gene, CDR1 is LNHDA and CDR2 is SQIVND (reference sequence). Written as DNA, the CDR3 is TGTGCCAGTAGTATGGTTAGCGGGTACCCAGATACGCAGTATTTT. Protein product: CASSMVSGYPDTQYF.

The chain combines TRBV30 with TRBJ2-3; D not certain. Trimming cost V 0 bases and J 3 bases, with 10 bases left between them. Per the germline V gene, CDR1 is GTSNPN and CDR2 is SVGIG (reference sequence). This CDR3 spans 14 amino acids. CDR3 DNA: TGTGCCTGGAGTGTCCGCAAAACTACAGATACGCAGTATTTT. Protein sequence: CAWSVRKTTDTQYF.

This chain uses TRBV7-2 with TRBJ1-1; D call uncertain. The germline V gene has CDR1 SGHTA and CDR2 FQGNSA. Trimming removed 0 bases at V and 8 bases at J, with 10 bases between. This CDR3 is 13 amino acids long. CDR3 protein: CASSLAFVAEAFF. CDR3 sequence (DNA): TGTGCCAGCAGCTTAGCGTTTGTGGCAGAAGCTTTCTTT.